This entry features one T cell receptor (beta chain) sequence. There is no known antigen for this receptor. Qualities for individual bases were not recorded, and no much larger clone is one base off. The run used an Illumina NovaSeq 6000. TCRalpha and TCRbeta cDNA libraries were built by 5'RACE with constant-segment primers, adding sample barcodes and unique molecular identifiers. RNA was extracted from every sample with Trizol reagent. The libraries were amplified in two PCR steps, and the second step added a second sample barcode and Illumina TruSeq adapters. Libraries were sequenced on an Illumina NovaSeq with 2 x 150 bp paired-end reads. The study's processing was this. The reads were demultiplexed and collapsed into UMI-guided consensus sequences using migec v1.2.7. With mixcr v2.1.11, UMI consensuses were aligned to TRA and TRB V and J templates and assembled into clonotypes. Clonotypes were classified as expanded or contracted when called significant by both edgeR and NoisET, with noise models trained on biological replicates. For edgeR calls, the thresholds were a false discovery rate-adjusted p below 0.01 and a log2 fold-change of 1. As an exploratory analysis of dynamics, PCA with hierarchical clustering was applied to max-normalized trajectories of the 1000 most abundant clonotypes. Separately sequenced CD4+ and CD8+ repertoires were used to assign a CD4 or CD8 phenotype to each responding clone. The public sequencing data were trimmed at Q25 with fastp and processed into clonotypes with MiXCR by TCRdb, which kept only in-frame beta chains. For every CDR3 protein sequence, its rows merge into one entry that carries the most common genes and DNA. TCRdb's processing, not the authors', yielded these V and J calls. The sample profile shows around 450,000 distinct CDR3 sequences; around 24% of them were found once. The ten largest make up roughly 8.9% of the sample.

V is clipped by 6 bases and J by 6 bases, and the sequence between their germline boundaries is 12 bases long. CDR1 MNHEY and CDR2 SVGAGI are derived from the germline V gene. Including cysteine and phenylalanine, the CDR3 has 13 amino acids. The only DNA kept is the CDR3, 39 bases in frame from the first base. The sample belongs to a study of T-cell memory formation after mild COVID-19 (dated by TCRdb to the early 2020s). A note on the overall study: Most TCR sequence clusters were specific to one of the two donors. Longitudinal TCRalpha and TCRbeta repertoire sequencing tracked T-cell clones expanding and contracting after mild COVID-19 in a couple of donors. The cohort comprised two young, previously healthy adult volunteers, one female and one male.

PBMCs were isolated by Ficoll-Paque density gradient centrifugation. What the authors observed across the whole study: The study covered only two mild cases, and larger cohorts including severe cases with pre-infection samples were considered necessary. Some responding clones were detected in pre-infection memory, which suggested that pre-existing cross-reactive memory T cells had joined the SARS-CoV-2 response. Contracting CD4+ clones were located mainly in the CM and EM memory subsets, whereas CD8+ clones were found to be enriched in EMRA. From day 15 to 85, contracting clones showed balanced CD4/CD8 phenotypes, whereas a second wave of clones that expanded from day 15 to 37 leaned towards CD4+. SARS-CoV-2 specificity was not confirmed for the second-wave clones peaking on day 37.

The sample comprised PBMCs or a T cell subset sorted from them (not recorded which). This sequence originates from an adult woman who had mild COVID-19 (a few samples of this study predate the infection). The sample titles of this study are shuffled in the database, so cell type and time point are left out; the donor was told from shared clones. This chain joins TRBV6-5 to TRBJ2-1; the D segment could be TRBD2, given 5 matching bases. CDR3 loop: CASRPGRGNEQFF. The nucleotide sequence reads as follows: TGTGCCAGCAGGCCGGGCCGGGGCAATGAGCAGTTCTTC.